These 4 T cell receptor beta chains came from one sample sequenced in a study of siplizumab effects on memory and regulatory T cells (dated by TCRdb to the late 2010s). The library relied on the immunoSEQ multiplex PCR assay. TCRdb provides this immuneACCESS table in a form limited to in-frame rearrangements. Some clones are lacking; in checked studies, under half of them reflect an unresolved V gene, and why the rest are absent is not known. The table for this sample lists 60,000 to 65,000 clones; 79% of them were counted only once. The ten most abundant clones make up about 0.42% of the sample. Sequencing input: memory CD4+ T cells sorted from blood. The sample's cell subset or site label, in plain terms: unstimulated CD4+ memory T cells. Receptors originate from a human donor in good health.

V is TRBV9 and J is TRBJ2-2; D is uncertain. Germline-derived CDR1 and CDR2 are SGDLS and YYNGEE. The CDR3 runs 18 residues. Trimming took 1 base from V and 0 from J, leaving 16 bases between them. The CDR3 DNA sequence: TGTGCCAGCAGCGTACATCAAGCGCCATCTACGAACACCGGGGAGCTGTTTTTT. It specifies CASSVHQAPSTNTGELFF.

The CDR3 nucleotides are TGTGCCAGCAAGCGGGACAGCAACACTGAAGCTTTCTTT. The encoded protein is CASKRDSNTEAFF. The gene calls are TRBV6-4 and TRBJ1-1, with TRBD1 matching over 7 bases. The CDR3 has 13 residues. V gave up 7 bases and J gave up 2 bases; unmatched junction bases: 4. The germline V gene has CDR1 MRHNA and CDR2 SNTAGT.

This chain uses TRBV2 with TRBJ1-3, with D possibly being TRBD1 (5 bases). Germline CDR1 SNHLY, CDR2 FYNNEI. The CDR3 contains 15 residues. V shed 6 bases and J shed 1 base, with 13 bases lying between them. The DNA for the CDR3 is TGTGCCAGCAGCCCCCAGGGACTATCTGGAAACACCATATATTTT. This codes for CASSPQGLSGNTIYF.

CDR3 coding DNA: TGTGCCAGCAGCTCCCAAACAGGAACCGGGGAGCTGTTTTTT. As protein: CASSSQTGTGELFF. The genes are TRBV7-2 and TRBJ2-2; perhaps TRBD1 as D (5 bases). The CDR3 sequence is 14 residues long. Germline values: CDR1 SGHTA, CDR2 FQGNSA. V was shortened by 4 bases and J by 5 bases, with 11 bases between the two germline ends.